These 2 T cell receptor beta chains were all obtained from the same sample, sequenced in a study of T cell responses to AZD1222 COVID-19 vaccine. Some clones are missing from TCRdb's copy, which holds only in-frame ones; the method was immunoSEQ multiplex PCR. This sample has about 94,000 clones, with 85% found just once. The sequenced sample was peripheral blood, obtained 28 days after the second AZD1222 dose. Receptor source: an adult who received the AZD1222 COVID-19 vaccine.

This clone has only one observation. CDR3 region: CASKPPAFGIQNTEAFF. Written as DNA, the CDR3 is TGTGCCAGCAAACCCCCGGCCTTCGGGATTCAAAACACTGAAGCTTTCTTT. The chain combines TRBV14 with TRBJ1-1; D gene ambiguous. This CDR3 is built from 17 residues. Trimming took 7 bases from V and 2 from J, leaving 23 bases between them. The V gene's germline CDR1 is SGHDN and CDR2 FVKESK.

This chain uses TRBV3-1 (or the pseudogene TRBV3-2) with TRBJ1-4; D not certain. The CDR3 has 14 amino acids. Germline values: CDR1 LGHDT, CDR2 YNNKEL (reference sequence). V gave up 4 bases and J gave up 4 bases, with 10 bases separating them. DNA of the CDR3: TGTGCCAGCAGCCCTATGCCCGGTAATGAAAAACTGTTTTTT. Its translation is CASSPMPGNEKLFF.